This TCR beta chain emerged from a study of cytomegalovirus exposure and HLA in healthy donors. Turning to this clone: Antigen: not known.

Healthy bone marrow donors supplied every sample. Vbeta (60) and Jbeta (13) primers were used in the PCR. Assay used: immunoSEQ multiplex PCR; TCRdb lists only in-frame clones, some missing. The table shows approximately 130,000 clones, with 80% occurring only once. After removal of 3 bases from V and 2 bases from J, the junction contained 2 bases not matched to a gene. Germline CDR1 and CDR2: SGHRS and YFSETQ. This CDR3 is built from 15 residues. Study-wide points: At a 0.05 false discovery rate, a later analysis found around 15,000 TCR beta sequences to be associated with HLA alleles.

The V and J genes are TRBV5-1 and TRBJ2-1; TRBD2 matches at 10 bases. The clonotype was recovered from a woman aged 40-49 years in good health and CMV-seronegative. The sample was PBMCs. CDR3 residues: CASSSSGRAYNEQFF. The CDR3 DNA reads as TGCGCCAGCAGCTCGAGCGGGAGGGCCTACAATGAGCAGTTCTTC. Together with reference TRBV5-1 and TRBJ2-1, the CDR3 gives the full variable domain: KAGVTQTPRYLIKTRGQQVTLSCSPISGHRSVSWYQQTPGQGLQFLFEYFSETQRNKGNFPGRFSGRQFSNSRSEMNVSTLELGDSALYLCASSSSGRAYNEQFFGPGTRLTVL.